This entry is about one T cell receptor (beta chain). What it binds is not known. Trimming pared 0 bases from V and 0 bases from J, leaving 10 bases between. The length of the CDR3 is 16 residues. Germline V CDR1 and CDR2: SGHKS, YYEKEE (reference sequence). The source of the sample is a study of T cell responses to AZD1222 COVID-19 vaccine. Produced via immunoSEQ multiplex PCR; TCRdb's table is partial and in-frame only. The table has about 110,000 clones, roughly 87% seen once. General observations from the study: A mostly white British donor set with more females was recruited, and clonal diversity was possibly underestimated. The breadth and depth of Spike-specific TCRs increased once two AZD1222 doses had been given.

This chain uses TRBV5-5 with TRBJ2-1; D unresolved. The material sequenced was peripheral blood, taken on day 0 of AZD1222 vaccination. This TCR derives from an adult in good health. CDR3 bases: TGTGCCAGCAGCTTGGGCGTTCTACGCTCCTACAATGAGCAGTTCTTC. It translates to CASSLGVLRSYNEQFF.